This note documents a single T cell receptor (beta chain) sequence. What it binds is not known. The entry originates in a study of beta chain features in type 1 diabetes. Background on the study: Across the samples, 100 million to 130 million sorted cells were examined in total.

Whole-study findings and limits: Healthy donors had naive, central memory and Treg TCRB repertoires that appeared less similar than those seen among patients. Type 1 diabetes patients showed fewer insertions and more deletions at VDJ junctions.

CDR1 SQVTM and CDR2 ANQGSEA come from the germline V gene. Trimming took 0 bases from V and 4 from J; bases not matched to a gene: 6. CDR3 size: 14 residues. The authors reverse transcribed all of the isolated RNA, so sequencing captured expressed TCRB transcripts. Method: immunoSEQ multiplex PCR; TCRdb's copy keeps in-frame clones and lacks some. There are 250,000 to 400,000 clones in the sample; about 14% occur only once, and 6.7% lies in the top ten. J is TRBJ2-7 and V is TRBV29-1, with 7 bases aligning to TRBD1. The sample comprised central memory CD4+ T cells from blood. The clonotype originates from a young man in good health. Here the CDR3 reads CSVEDKGARYEQYF. The CDR3 DNA is TGCAGCGTTGAAGATAAGGGGGCGAGATACGAGCAGTACTTC.